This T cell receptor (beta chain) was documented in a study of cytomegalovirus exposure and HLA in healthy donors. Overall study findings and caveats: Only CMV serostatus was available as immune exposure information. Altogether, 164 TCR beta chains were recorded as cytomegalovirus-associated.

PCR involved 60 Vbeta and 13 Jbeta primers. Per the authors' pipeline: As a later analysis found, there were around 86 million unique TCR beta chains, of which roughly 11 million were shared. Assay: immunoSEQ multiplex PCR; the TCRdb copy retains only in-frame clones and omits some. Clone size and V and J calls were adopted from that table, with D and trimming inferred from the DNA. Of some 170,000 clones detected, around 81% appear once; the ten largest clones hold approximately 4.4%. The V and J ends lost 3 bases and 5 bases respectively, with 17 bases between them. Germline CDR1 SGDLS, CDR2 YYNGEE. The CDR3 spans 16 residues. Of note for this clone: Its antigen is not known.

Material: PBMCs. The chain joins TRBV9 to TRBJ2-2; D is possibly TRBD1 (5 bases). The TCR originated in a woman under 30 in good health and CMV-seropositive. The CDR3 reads CASSARMDKETGELFF. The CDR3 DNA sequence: TGTGCCAGCAGCGCCCGCATGGACAAAGAAACCGGGGAGCTGTTTTTT.